This paragraph reports one T cell receptor beta chain. This CDR3 is built from 14 residues. V gave up 1 base and J gave up 4 bases, with 10 bases separating them. Looked up from germline, CDR1 is LGHNT and CDR2 is FRNRAP. The repertoire was sequenced with immunoSEQ multiplex PCR; TCRdb's copy has only in-frame clones and lacks some. The table has about 44,000 clones, roughly nine tenths seen once. The data stem from a study of T cell changes during pregnancy in multiple sclerosis. This sequence joins TRBV12-5 and TRBJ2-5, with D perhaps matching TRBD1 (7 bases). The material sequenced was CD4+ T cells from peripheral blood mononuclear cells, taken after pregnancy. This TCR came from a female donor with multiple sclerosis, enrolled in a pregnancy study. The CDR3 DNA reads as TGTGCTAGTGGTTTGGACAGGGGAGGAGAGACCCAGTACTTC. Its protein product is CASGLDRGGETQYF.